The TCR beta chain under discussion was sequenced for a study of blood T cell repertoires in COVID-19. The overall study: COVID-19 samples collected from the United States, Italy and Spain covered acute and convalescent phases.

The CDR3 totals 17 residues. The ends were cut back, 0 bases at V and 0 bases at J, with 9 bases in the middle. The germline CDR1 and CDR2 sequences are LGHNA and YSLEER. The data were produced by immunoSEQ multiplex PCR, yet TCRdb's version contains in-frame clones alone and is incomplete. The sample has 150,000 to 200,000 clones, about 88% seen once. This chain links TRBV4-3 with TRBJ2-6, with a weak D call TRBD2 (6 bases). The sample consisted of PBMCs or T cells enriched from blood (not recorded which). This sequence originates from a human donor with acute COVID-19. The donor label of this sample is uncertain. Here the CDR3 reads CASSQDRGSSGANVLTF. Written as DNA, the CDR3 is TGCGCCAGCAGCCAAGATCGGGGGAGCTCTGGGGCCAACGTCCTGACTTTC.